This TCR beta chain is drawn from a study of high-grade serous ovarian cancer treatment subgroups. In the study overall: Samples averaged approximately 13,000 reads and some 7,500 unique TCR beta rearrangements. Study-level points and caveats: Same-patient tumor repertoires overlapped at roughly 0.095 to 0.85; different patients barely overlapped. Higher neoantigen levels went with greater TCR clonal relatedness.

J was trimmed by 0 bases and V by 6 bases; bases with no gene match: 12. This CDR3 has 19 residues. The germline V gene encodes CDR1 KGHSH and CDR2 LQKENI. This clone was counted a single time. Its antigen remains unidentified. The tumor samples were collected prior to definitive surgery or chemotherapy. Sequenced by immunoSEQ multiplex PCR; TCRdb stores in-frame clones only, minus some. The sample consists of about 10,000 clones, over 80% of them appearing once. The sequenced sample consisted of tumor tissue. This sequence joins TRBV18 and TRBJ2-6; TRBD2 agrees at 9 bases. This TCR was recovered from a human donor with high-grade serous ovarian cancer. The CDR3 sequence: CASSPLGSGGYSGANVLTF. CDR3 sequence (DNA): TGTGCCAGCTCTCCTCTCGGTAGCGGGGGATACTCTGGGGCCAACGTCCTGACTTTC.